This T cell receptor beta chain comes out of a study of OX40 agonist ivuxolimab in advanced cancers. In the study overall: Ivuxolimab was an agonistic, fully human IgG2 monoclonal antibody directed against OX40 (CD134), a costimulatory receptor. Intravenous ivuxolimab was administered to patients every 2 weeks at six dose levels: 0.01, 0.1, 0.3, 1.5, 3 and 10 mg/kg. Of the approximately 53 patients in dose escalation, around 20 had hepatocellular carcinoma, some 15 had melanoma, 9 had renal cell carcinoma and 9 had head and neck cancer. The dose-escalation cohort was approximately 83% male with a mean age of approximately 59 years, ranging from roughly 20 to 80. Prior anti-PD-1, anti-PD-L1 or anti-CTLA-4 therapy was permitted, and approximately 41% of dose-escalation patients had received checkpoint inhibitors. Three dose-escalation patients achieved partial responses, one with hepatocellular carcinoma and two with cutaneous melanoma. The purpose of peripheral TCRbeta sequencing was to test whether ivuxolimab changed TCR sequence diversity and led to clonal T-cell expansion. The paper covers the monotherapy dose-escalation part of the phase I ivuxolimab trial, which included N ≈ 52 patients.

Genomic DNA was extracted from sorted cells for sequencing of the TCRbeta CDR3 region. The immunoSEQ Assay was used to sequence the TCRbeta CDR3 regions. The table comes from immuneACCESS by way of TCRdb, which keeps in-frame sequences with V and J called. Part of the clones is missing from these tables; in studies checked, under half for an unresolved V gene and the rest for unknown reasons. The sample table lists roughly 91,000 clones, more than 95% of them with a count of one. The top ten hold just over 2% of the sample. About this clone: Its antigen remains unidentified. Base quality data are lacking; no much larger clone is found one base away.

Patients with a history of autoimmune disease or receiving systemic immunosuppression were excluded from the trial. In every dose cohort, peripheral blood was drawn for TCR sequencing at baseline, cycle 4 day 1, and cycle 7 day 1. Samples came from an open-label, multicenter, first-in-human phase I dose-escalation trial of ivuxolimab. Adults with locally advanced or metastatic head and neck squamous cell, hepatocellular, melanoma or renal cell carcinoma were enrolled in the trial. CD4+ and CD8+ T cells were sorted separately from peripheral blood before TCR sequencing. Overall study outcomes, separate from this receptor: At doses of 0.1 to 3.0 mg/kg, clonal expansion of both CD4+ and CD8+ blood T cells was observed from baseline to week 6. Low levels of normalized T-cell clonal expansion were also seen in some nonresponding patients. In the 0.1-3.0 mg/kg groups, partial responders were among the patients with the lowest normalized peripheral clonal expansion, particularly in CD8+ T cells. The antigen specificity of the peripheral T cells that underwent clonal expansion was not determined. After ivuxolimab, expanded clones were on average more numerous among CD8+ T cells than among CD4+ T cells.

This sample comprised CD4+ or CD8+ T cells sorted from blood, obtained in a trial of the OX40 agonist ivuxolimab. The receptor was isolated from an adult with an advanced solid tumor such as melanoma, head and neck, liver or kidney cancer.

The bases read TGTGCCAGCAGCTTTGTGACAGGGAACTATGGCTACACCTTC. Its protein reads: CASSFVTGNYGYTF. This sequence uses TRBV7-9 and TRBJ1-2; 7 central bases correspond to TRBD1. For CDR1 and CDR2, the germline V gene (reference sequence) lists SEHNR and FQNEAQ. The CDR3 measures 14 amino acids from cysteine to phenylalanine. The read is trimmed to its CDR3 DNA, 42 bases read in frame from base 1. Clipping removes 3 bases from V and 2 bases from J, with 3 as the unmatched junction base count.